This T cell receptor (beta chain) was captured by sequencing in a study of T cell repertoires in cytomegalovirus infection. Study-level information: HLA-B-restricted CMV epitopes that are well studied, plus recently identified HLA-C-restricted ones, were used by the study. CMV infection plus the matching HLA type was flagged by public TCR beta signatures.

Overall study findings and caveats: The study found HLA-C-restricted CMV-specific TCR beta clonotypes dominating the ex vivo response.

The V gene's germline CDR1 is SGHVS and CDR2 FNYEAQ. Losses at the gene ends were 6 bases for V and 0 bases for J; bases not matched to a gene: 12. CDR3 length equals 18 residues. TCRdb independently ran MiXCR on the reads; one entry per CDR3 protein. The data show around 770,000 distinct CDR3 sequences, 25% to 35% seen once. A word on this clonotype: Its specificity is unknown.

The receptor's source is a human donor in good health (CMV status not recorded). Some clones in this sample may be carry-over from other donors' samples. The rearrangement links TRBV7-6 to TRBJ2-7; 12 positions match TRBD1. The source material was cultured CD8+ T cells from PBMCs, sampled from culture after CMV antigen stimulation. CDR3 sequence reads: CASSSTGTGGRSSYEQYF. The CDR3 DNA follows: TGTGCCAGCAGTTCAACCGGGACAGGGGGCCGGAGCTCCTACGAGCAGTACTTC.